The T cell receptor (beta chain) under discussion was sequenced for a study of blood T cells in healthy people across ages (dated by TCRdb to 2014 to 2015). Notes on the research overall: Template switching captured roughly one uniquely barcoded TCR beta cDNA molecule per two T cells in model experiments. The study measured age-related changes in TCR beta repertoire diversity using deep sequencing normalized with unique cDNA molecular identifiers. Donors were grouped into four age groups: young (average roughly 15 years), middle-aged (less than 40), aged (around 60) and long-lived (about 89). To avoid experimental bias, donors of different ages were spread randomly across the sequencing lanes. The study analyzed two additional independent replicas of 1 million unique cDNA reads from the same blood draw for two donors, one aged 18 to 30 and one aged 80 or older.

Systemically healthy Caucasian individuals from Russia, 39 in total and aged about 6 to 100 years, were included as donors. Around 10 milliliters of peripheral blood were collected from each donor into EDTA-treated Vacutainer tubes. Ficoll-Paque density-gradient centrifugation was used to isolate PBMCs, with at least 7 million per sample. Trizol reagent was used to extract total RNA from PBMCs, with at least 5 micrograms per sample. Naive CD45RAhigh/CD27high T cell percentages were measured by flow cytometry on a PBMC aliquot from every donor. Of note for this clonotype: Its antigen specificity is not known. The input lacks base qualities; no much larger clone sits a single base away.

Libraries were constructed by 5' RACE. This sample was sequenced with an Illumina HiSeq 2500. A second PCR of 7 to 11 cycles was performed with a sample-barcoded 5' primer and a J-beta primer mix. A template-switch 5' adaptor carrying 12 random nucleotides introduced a unique molecular identifier onto each TCR beta cDNA molecule. At least 2.5 million CDR3-containing paired-end reads were obtained from each sample. First-strand cDNA was synthesized from all RNA with the Mint cDNA synthesis kit, primed by a TRBC-specific oligonucleotide. All cDNA was treated with uracil-DNA glycosylase and then went through a first 18-cycle PCR with the universal primers M1SS and BC2_uni_R. As for the authors' bioinformatics: Each sample was normalized by randomly selecting 1 million high-quality reads, each carrying a distinct molecular identifier. Instead of being binned into consensus sequences, reads with shared molecular identifiers were discarded. MiTCR, set to a Q25 quality threshold and the strictest error-elimination algorithm, was used for CDR3 identification, clonotype clustering and error correction. A nonparametric unseen species model using Euler transformation provided a lower-bound estimate of total TCR beta diversity. Through fastp at Q25 and MiXCR, TCRdb rebuilt clones from the public reads, retaining in-frame beta chains. A single entry per CDR3 protein holds the most common genes and DNA from its merged rows. For this entry, the V and J calls and clone size follow TCRdb and not the study's own pipeline. This sample gives fewer than 1,000,000 distinct CDR3 sequences in total; 40% to 50% of them show up just once. About a fifth of the sample goes to the ten largest clones.

V is clipped by 1 base and J by 8 bases, and the sequence between their germline boundaries is 2 bases long. According to the germline V gene (reference sequence), CDR1 reads LGHDT and CDR2 reads YNNKEL. The CDR3 spans 11 residues, from the cysteine through the phenylalanine. Only the CDR3 DNA is retained, 33 bases long and in frame from the first base. Overall results and qualifications from the work: Compared with the aged group, more naive CD4+ T cells, fewer expanded clones and increased TCR diversity were shown by the long-lived group, suggesting age selection. Because donor CMV infection status was unknown, age-related changes in expanded clonotypes were potentially confounded. As age increased, observed TCR beta diversity per million T cells dropped in a roughly linear way, and a significant reduction was already evident by age 40. Estimates of total diversity based on one million sequenced T cells were regarded as lower bounds and as underestimates. Because profiling used bulk unsorted PBMCs, naive and antigen-experienced compartments could not be compared conclusively. There was a strong correlation between observed TCR beta diversity and the percentage of naive T cells measured by flow cytometry.

This TCR was sampled from a man between 60 and 75 years old in good health. The rearranged segments are TRBV3-1 and TRBJ2-2, with no reliable assignment of the D segment. Sequenced material: blood. The bases are TGTGCCAGCAGCCAAGCAGGGGAGCTGTTTTTT. Translation gives CASSQAGELFF. Beyond the CDR3, the reference TRBV3-1 and TRBJ2-2 genes provide the residues; the full variable domain reads: DTAVSQTPKYLVTQMGNDKSIKCEQNLGHDTMYWYKQDSKKFLKIMFSYNNKELIINETVPNRFSPKSPDKAHLNLHINSLELGDSAVYFCASSQAGELFFGEGSRLTVL.